The entry below describes one T cell receptor (beta chain). Its antigen is unknown. Time point indicated: week 35, safety follow-up. What each vaccine dose contained was 300 ug of mutant IDH1 20-mer peptide, accompanied by topical imiquimod. Eight vaccine doses were administered to patients at weeks 1, 3, 5, 7, 11, 15, 19 and 23. The sample is drawn from a study of a mutant IDH1 vaccine in newly diagnosed glioma. Study overall: Treated patients, about 60% male and about 38% female, averaged approximately 40 years of age. It was radiotherapy, temozolomide, or both that patients received previously, with most receiving both. Whole-study results and caveats: Pseudoprogression showed no apparent link to changes in top peripheral T cell clonotypes.

Assay used: immunoSEQ multiplex PCR; TCRdb lists only in-frame clones, some missing. The profile shows about 65,000 clones, roughly 79% of them singletons. This CDR3 contains 13 residues. The ends were cut back, 8 bases at V and 1 base at J, with 11 bases in the middle. Germline lookup yields CDR1 KGHSH and CDR2 LQKENI. The sample in question was PBMCs, obtained from a glioma patient whose treatment included an IDH1 peptide vaccine. The clonotype originates from a man aged 35 to 55 with glioma. This rearrangement joins TRBV18 to TRBJ1-1; D unclear. This chain's CDR3 is CASLVQTNTEAFF. In DNA form, the CDR3 reads TGTGCCAGCCTCGTACAGACGAACACTGAAGCTTTCTTT.